This TCR beta chain was sequenced for a study of technical replicates of blood from a few donors. Produced via immunoSEQ multiplex PCR; TCRdb's table is partial and in-frame only. Of tens of thousands of clones listed, 85% to 95% are singletons. The sequenced material came from PBMCs. This clonotype was obtained from a human donor in good health. Some clones in this sample may be carry-over from other donors' samples.

The CDR3, as DNA: TGTGCCAGCCGCCATAGCGGGAGTTTAGAGACCCAGTACTTC. This gives the protein CASRHSGSLETQYF. The chain employs TRBV6-6 and TRBJ2-5, with 9 bases identical to TRBD2. The CDR3 has 14 amino acids. Germline trimming cut 8 bases from V and 4 bases from J; bases unmatched to any gene: 8. The V gene's germline CDR1 is MNHNY and CDR2 SVGAGI (reference sequence).